This TCR beta chain emerged from a study of cytomegalovirus exposure and HLA in healthy donors. Produced via immunoSEQ multiplex PCR; TCRdb's table is partial and in-frame only. The sample holds more than 65,000 clones; roughly 96% are singletons and the top ten take approximately 1.3%. Remarks on this clone: Its antigen is as yet unknown.

General study findings and limits: In vitro confirmation showed three CMV-associated chains to be CMV antigen specific.

Material: PBMCs. This TCR came from a woman aged 18-29 years in good health and CMV-seronegative.

CDR3 amino acids: CASSRLAGGKRDEQYF. The DNA of the CDR3 is TGTGCCAGCAGCAGACTAGCGGGAGGGAAAAGAGACGAGCAGTACTTC. The gene calls are TRBV11-2 and TRBJ2-7; 14 bases are shared with TRBD2. This CDR3 contains 16 residues. J gave up 5 bases and V 5 bases, and 8 bases lay outside the gene matches. Germline-derived CDR1 and CDR2 are SGHAT and FQNNGV.